This entry lists 27 T cell receptor beta chains sequenced from one sample in a study of T-cell memory formation after mild COVID-19. MiXCR, applied by TCRdb to the 5' RACE reads, yields one record per CDR3 protein. The sample carries under 200,000 distinct CDR3 sequences, roughly 11% recorded once. Sequencing used PBMCs or a T cell subset sorted from them (not recorded which). The source of these receptors is a man between 18 and 29 years old who had mild COVID-19 (a few samples of this study predate the infection). Cell type and time point are not known.

The sample holds a few counts of this clonotype. The chain couples TRBV5-1 to TRBJ2-5; 7 positions match TRBD1. The CDR3 contains 13 residues. J lost 4 bases, V lost 4 bases, and 4 bases had no gene match. Germline lookup yields CDR1 SGHRS and CDR2 YFSETQ. The DNA for the CDR3 is TGCGCCAGCAGCACTGGGACAGTAGAGACCCAGTACTTC. Residues: CASSTGTVETQYF. Looking up the rest from reference TRBV5-1 and TRBJ2-5 gives the full variable domain: KAGVTQTPRYLIKTRGQQVTLSCSPISGHRSVSWYQQTPGQGLQFLFEYFSETQRNKGNFPGRFSGRQFSNSRSEMNVSTLELGDSALYLCASSTGTVETQYFGPGTRLLVL.

The rearrangement joins TRBV5-5 to TRBJ2-1; tentative D call: TRBD1 (6 bases). Germline V gene lookup returns CDR1 SGHKS and CDR2 YYEKEE (reference sequence). V shed 3 bases and J shed 1 base, with 14 bases lying between them. CDR3 size: 16 residues. The CDR3 region has the DNA TGTGCCAGCAGCTCCAGACAGGATCAGTCCTACAATGAGCAGTTCTTC. Its translation: CASSSRQDQSYNEQFF.

The V gene is TRBV12-3 or TRBV12-4, the J gene TRBJ2-7, with D perhaps TRBD2 (7 bases). The V gene lost 4 bases and the J gene lost 4 bases, with 14 bases spanning the gap. CDR3 size: 14 residues. CDR3 protein: CASSWGGLGYEQYF. Here the CDR3 DNA reads TGTGCCAGCAGTTGGGGGGGCCTGGGGTACGAGCAGTACTTC.

J is TRBJ2-1 and V is TRBV12-3 or TRBV12-4, with D hard to call. Deletions cut 7 bases from V and 0 bases from J, with 10 bases between. The CDR3 totals 14 residues. The CDR3 DNA reads as TGTGCCAGCACCTGGGTTAGCTCCTACAATGAGCAGTTCTTC. It is translated as CASTWVSSYNEQFF.

A few counts support this clonotype. This sequence joins TRBV11-2 and TRBJ1-6; D may be TRBD1 (6 bases). Germline V gives CDR1 SGHAT, CDR2 FQNNGV. The ends were cut back, 5 bases at V and 0 bases at J, with 11 bases in the middle. There are 16 residues in the CDR3. The chain's CDR3 is CASSPTGSSYNSPLHF. In nucleotides, the CDR3 is TGTGCCAGCAGCCCTACAGGGTCCTCCTATAATTCACCCCTCCACTTT.

Written as DNA, the CDR3 is TGCAGTGCACAGCGGGGGTCTTACAATGAGCAGTTCTTC. Its protein product is CSAQRGSYNEQFF. V usage is TRBV20-1 and J usage is TRBJ2-1; 8 bases map to TRBD2. The CDR3 is 13 residues long. J was trimmed by 4 bases and V by 6 bases; bases with no gene match: 5. Germline CDR1 DFQATT, CDR2 SNEGSKA (reference sequence).

The table lists this clonotype with many counts. The chain links TRBV6-1 to TRBJ2-6; D is ambiguous. The CDR3 has 15 amino acids. Per germline, CDR1 MNHNS and CDR2 SASEGT. Trimming left V 3 bases short and J 0 bases short, with 6 bases between. CDR3 residues: CASSEKYSGANVLTF. The CDR3 bases are TGTGCCAGCAGTGAGAAATACTCTGGGGCCAACGTCCTGACTTTC.

This clonotype was seen at least ten times. The V gene is TRBV7-9, the J gene TRBJ2-7, with 10 bases fitting TRBD2. This CDR3 comprises 14 residues. Germline loops: CDR1 SEHNR, CDR2 FQNEAQ (reference sequence). Germline trimming cut 5 bases from V and 2 bases from J; bases unmatched to any gene: 3. CDR3 DNA sequence: TGTGCCAGCAGCCGAAGCGGGGGGGCCTACGAGCAGTACTTC. It is translated as CASSRSGGAYEQYF. Drawing the rest from reference TRBV7-9 and TRBJ2-7, the complete variable domain is DTGVSQNPRHKITKRGQNVTFRCDPISEHNRLYWYRQTLGQGPEFLTYFQNEAQLEKSRLLSDRFSAERPKGSFSTLEIQRTEQGDSAMYLCASSRSGGAYEQYFGPGTRLTVT.

The chain has TRBV5-1 and TRBJ1-2; weak D call: TRBD1 (6 bases). Looked up from germline, CDR1 is SGHRS and CDR2 is YFSETQ. V was shortened by 2 bases and J by 6 bases, with 17 bases between the two germline ends. CDR3 length equals 15 residues. CDR3 bases: TGCGCCAGCAGCTTTGGGGGGCTGATCGGAAATGGCTACACCTTC. Translated, it gives CASSFGGLIGNGYTF.

This chain connects TRBV4-2 to TRBJ2-7; 7 bases map to TRBD1. The germline V gene has CDR1 LGHNA and CDR2 YNFKEQ. CDR3 length: 16 residues. J lost 2 bases, V lost 0 bases, and 7 bases had no gene match. The CDR3 reads CASSQDGSDRAYEQYF. CDR3 DNA sequence: TGTGCCAGCAGCCAAGATGGCAGTGACAGGGCCTACGAGCAGTACTTC.

This clonotype has a handful of counts. CDR3 in amino acids: CASSYFIEGTDTEAFF. The CDR3 DNA reads as TGTGCCAGCAGTTACTTTATTGAGGGGACGGACACTGAAGCTTTCTTT. The rearrangement links TRBV6-2 or TRBV6-3 to TRBJ1-1; tentatively, D is TRBD1 (5 bases). Germline CDR1 is MNHEY and CDR2 is SVGEGT. The CDR3 length is 16 residues. Trimming removed 1 base from V and 3 bases from J, with 15 bases in between.

The chain carries TRBV4-3 and TRBJ2-1; 8 bases align to TRBD1. V was clipped by 4 bases and J by 3 bases; unmatched bases: 5. CDR3 length: 15 residues. Germline CDR1 and CDR2: LGHNA and YSLEER. CDR3 region: CASSRLGQGYNEQFF. Written as DNA, the CDR3 is TGCGCCAGCAGCCGATTAGGACAGGGCTACAATGAGCAGTTCTTC.

This clonotype was observed a few times. J is TRBJ2-3 and V is TRBV7-8, with 7 bases identical to TRBD2. Germline V gene sequence: CDR1 SGHVS, CDR2 FQNEAQ. The J segment lost 2 bases and the V segment lost 3 bases, leaving 11 bases of the junction unmatched. The CDR3 extends over 17 amino acids. The DNA for the CDR3 is TGTGCCAGCAGCTTTTGGAGCTTGCGGGGGTCCACAGATACGCAGTATTTT. Its protein product is CASSFWSLRGSTDTQYF. Full variable domain (outside the CDR3, taken from reference TRBV7-8 and TRBJ2-3): GAGVSQSPRYKVAKRGQDVALRCDPISGHVSLFWYQQALGQGPEFLTYFQNEAQLDKSGLPSDRFFAERPEGSVSTLKIQRTQQEDSAVYLCASSFWSLRGSTDTQYFGPGTRLTVL.

CDR3 sequence (DNA): TGTGCCAGCAGCCTTTCGCTGGACCCCGGTTATGGCTACACCTTC. Translation: CASSLSLDPGYGYTF. The chain recombines TRBV28 with TRBJ1-2; D is ambiguous. Deletions cut 6 bases from V and 5 bases from J, with 19 bases between. The CDR3 is 15 residues long. The germline gives CDR1 MDHEN, CDR2 SYDVKM.

Only a few counts were recorded for this clonotype. The V call is TRBV2, the J call TRBJ1-5, with TRBD1 matching over 12 bases. With 1 base clipped from V and 7 bases from J, the junction kept 8 bases outside the gene matches. CDR1 is SNHLY and CDR2 is FYNNEI in the germline V gene. This CDR3 spans 17 amino acids. Here the CDR3 reads CASSEVGGQGAGQPQHF. DNA of the CDR3: TGTGCCAGCAGTGAAGTAGGGGGACAGGGGGCAGGCCAGCCCCAGCATTTT.

This chain links TRBV5-1 with TRBJ1-3; D is ambiguous. V lost 0 bases, J lost 0 bases, and 10 bases lay in between. From germline, CDR1 is SGHRS and CDR2 YFSETQ. The CDR3 runs 16 residues. CDR3 residues: CASSLGLPLSGNTIYF. The CDR3 DNA is TGCGCCAGCAGCTTGGGACTCCCGCTCTCTGGAAACACCATATATTTT.

This clonotype was counted only a few times. The chain uses TRBV5-1 and TRBJ2-3; D perhaps matches TRBD1 (5 bases). With 5 bases removed from V and 1 base from J, the gap between germline ends came to 14 bases. Germline V gene lookup returns CDR1 SGHRS and CDR2 YFSETQ. CDR3 length: 15 amino acids. The CDR3 region is CASRFNAQGTDTQYF. DNA for the CDR3: TGCGCCAGCAGGTTCAATGCACAGGGCACAGATACGCAGTATTTT. Full variable domain (outside the CDR3, taken from reference TRBV5-1 and TRBJ2-3): KAGVTQTPRYLIKTRGQQVTLSCSPISGHRSVSWYQQTPGQGLQFLFEYFSETQRNKGNFPGRFSGRQFSNSRSEMNVSTLELGDSALYLCASRFNAQGTDTQYFGPGTRLTVL.

Details on this clonotype: This sequence may be a read error, since a much larger clone differs from it by one base. This chain joins TRBV7-9 and TRBJ2-1, with D tentatively TRBD1 (6 bases). This CDR3 has 12 amino acids. CDR1 is SEHNR, CDR2 FQNEAQ, per germline (reference sequence). The V end lost 7 bases, the J end lost 6 bases, and 10 bases lay between the germline ends. In DNA, the CDR3 is TGTGCCAGCACCTGGGACATCAATGAGCAGTTCTTC. Protein: CASTWDINEQFF.

This clonotype was found a few times. V usage is TRBV6-5 and J usage is TRBJ2-3; 7 bases map to TRBD1. Germline CDR1 reads MNHEY; CDR2 reads SVGAGI. Trimming removed 6 bases from V and 2 bases from J; junction bases left unmatched: 5. CDR3 length: 14 residues. The CDR3 sequence is CASRRDSLTDTQYF. CDR3 bases: TGTGCCAGCAGACGGGACAGCCTCACAGATACGCAGTATTTT.

V usage is TRBV5-1 and J usage is TRBJ2-5; perhaps D is TRBD1 or TRBD2 (5 bases each). This CDR3 has 16 residues. V was pared by 3 bases and J by 2 bases, with 17 bases between. Germline CDR1 and CDR2: SGHRS and YFSETQ. The CDR3 reads CASSSGPQGKQETQYF. As DNA, the CDR3 is TGCGCCAGCAGCTCGGGGCCACAAGGAAAACAAGAGACCCAGTACTTC.

This clonotype occurred a few times. This chain joins TRBV18 and TRBJ1-2; TRBD1 aligns across 7 bases. This CDR3 comprises 13 residues. V shed 0 bases, J shed 8 bases, and the junction held 3 bases outside the gene matches. The V gene's germline CDR1 is KGHSH and CDR2 LQKENI. Written as DNA, the CDR3 is TGTGCCAGCTCACCACCGAACAGGGGAGGCTACACCTTC. Translating it yields CASSPPNRGGYTF.

The chain links TRBV29-1 to TRBJ2-2; TRBD1 matches 8 bases. The germline gives CDR1 SQVTM, CDR2 ANQGSEA. The CDR3 is 15 amino acids. Trimming took 6 bases from V and 7 from J; bases not matched to a gene: 13. CDR3 amino acids: CSVGTGWGMGGELFF. DNA for the CDR3: TGCAGCGTGGGGACAGGATGGGGTATGGGCGGGGAGCTGTTTTTT.

This clonotype was counted many times. The chain employs TRBV4-3 and TRBJ1-4; D might be TRBD1 (6 bases). This CDR3 is built from 16 residues. Per the germline V gene, CDR1 is LGHNA and CDR2 is YSLEER. Between the trimmed V and J ends, which lost 4 bases and 3 bases, there was a span of 15 bases. In DNA form, the CDR3 reads TGCGCCAGCAGCCGGGGGAGGGAGGGGGCTAATGAAAAACTGTTTTTT. Amino acid sequence: CASSRGREGANEKLFF.

This clonotype was seen only a few times. V usage is TRBV4-3 and J usage is TRBJ1-5; D call uncertain. The CDR3 length is 16 residues. V was shortened by 0 bases and J by 3 bases, with 12 bases between the two germline ends. Looked up from germline, CDR1 is LGHNA and CDR2 is YSLEER. The CDR3 region has the DNA TGCGCCAGCAGCCAAGATTACGGCAGGAACAATCAGCCCCAGCATTTT. It yields the protein CASSQDYGRNNQPQHF.

This rearrangement joins TRBV10-3 to TRBJ2-3, with 8 bases aligning to TRBD2. The CDR3 runs 11 residues. After removal of 10 bases from V and 6 bases from J, the junction contained 3 bases not matched to a gene. Germline V gene sequence: CDR1 ENHRY, CDR2 SYGVKD. CDR3 region: CATTSADTQYF. CDR3 bases: TGTGCCACGACTAGCGCCGATACGCAGTATTTT.

This sequence joins TRBV20-1 and TRBJ1-2; 7 bases fit TRBD1. The CDR3 loop spans 14 amino acids. Germline assignment: CDR1 DFQATT and CDR2 SNEGSKA (reference sequence). V lost 1 base, J lost 4 bases, and 6 bases stayed unmatched. CDR3 amino acids: CSARAPTGPYGYTF. The CDR3 coding sequence is TGCAGTGCTAGAGCACCGACAGGGCCCTATGGCTACACCTTC.

This clonotype was seen repeatedly, ten times or more. The V gene is TRBV6-2 or TRBV6-3, the J gene TRBJ1-4, with no clear D. Trimming cost V 6 bases and J 7 bases, with 15 bases left between them. This CDR3 is built from 14 residues. The germline gives CDR1 MNHEY, CDR2 SVGEGT. As DNA, the CDR3 is TGTGCCAGCAGGGGATTAGGAGACCGTGAAAAACTGTTTTTT. Protein sequence: CASRGLGDREKLFF.